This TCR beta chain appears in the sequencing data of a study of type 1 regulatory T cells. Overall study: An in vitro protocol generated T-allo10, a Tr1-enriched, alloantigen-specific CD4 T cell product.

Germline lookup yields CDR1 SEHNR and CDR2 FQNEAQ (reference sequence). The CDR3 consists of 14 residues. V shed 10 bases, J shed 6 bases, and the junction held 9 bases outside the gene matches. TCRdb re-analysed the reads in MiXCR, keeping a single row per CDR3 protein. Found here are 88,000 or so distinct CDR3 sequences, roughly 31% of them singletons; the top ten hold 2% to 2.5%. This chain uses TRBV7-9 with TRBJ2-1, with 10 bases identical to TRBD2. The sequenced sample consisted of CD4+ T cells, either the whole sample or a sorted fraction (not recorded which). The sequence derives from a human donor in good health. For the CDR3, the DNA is TGTGCCACCGAAGCGGGAGGGCCCCTCAATGAGCAGTTCTTC. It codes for CATEAGGPLNEQFF.